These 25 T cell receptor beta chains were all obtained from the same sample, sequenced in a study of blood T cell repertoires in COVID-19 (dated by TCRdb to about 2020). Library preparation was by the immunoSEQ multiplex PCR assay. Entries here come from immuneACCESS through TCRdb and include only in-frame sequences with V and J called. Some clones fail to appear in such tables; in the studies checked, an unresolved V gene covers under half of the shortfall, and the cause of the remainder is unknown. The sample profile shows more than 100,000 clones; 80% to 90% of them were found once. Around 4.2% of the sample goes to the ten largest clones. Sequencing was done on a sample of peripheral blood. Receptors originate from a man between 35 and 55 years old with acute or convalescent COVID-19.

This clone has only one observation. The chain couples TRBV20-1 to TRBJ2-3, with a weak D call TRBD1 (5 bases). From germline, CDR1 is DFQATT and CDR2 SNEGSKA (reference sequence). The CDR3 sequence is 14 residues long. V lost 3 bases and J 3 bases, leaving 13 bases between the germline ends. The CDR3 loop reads CSASPGLGTDTQYF. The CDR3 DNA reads TGCAGTGCTAGTCCAGGGTTGGGGACAGATACGCAGTATTTT.

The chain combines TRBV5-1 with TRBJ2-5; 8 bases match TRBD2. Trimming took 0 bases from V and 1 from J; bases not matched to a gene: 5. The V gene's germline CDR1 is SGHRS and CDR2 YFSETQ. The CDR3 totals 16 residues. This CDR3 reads CASSLGVLAVQETQYF. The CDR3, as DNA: TGCGCCAGCAGCTTGGGGGTACTAGCGGTCCAAGAGACCCAGTACTTC.

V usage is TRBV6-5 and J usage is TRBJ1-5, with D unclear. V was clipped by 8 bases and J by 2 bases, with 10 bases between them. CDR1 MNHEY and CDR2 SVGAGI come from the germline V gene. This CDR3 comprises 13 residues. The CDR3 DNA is TGTGCCAGCTTTAGGGAGGGCAATCAGCCCCAGCATTTT. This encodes CASFREGNQPQHF.

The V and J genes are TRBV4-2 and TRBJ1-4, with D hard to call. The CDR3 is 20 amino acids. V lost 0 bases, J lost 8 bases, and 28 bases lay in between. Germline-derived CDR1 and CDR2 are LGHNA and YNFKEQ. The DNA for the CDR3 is TGTGCCAGCAGCCAAGATCTTCCCCCATTTGGTTTATCTATTAAGGAAAAACTGTTTTTT. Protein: CASSQDLPPFGLSIKEKLFF.

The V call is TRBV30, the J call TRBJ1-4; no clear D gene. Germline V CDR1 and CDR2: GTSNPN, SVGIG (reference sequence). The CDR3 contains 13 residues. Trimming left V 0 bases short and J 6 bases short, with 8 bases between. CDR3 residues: CAWSVRVHEKLFF. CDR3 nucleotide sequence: TGTGCCTGGAGTGTAAGAGTTCATGAAAAACTGTTTTTT.

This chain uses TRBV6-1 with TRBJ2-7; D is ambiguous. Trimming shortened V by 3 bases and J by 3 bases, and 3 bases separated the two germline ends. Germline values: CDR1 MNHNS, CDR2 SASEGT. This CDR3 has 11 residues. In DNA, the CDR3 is TGTGCCAGCAGTGACAGCTACGAGCAGTACTTC. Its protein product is CASSDSYEQYF.

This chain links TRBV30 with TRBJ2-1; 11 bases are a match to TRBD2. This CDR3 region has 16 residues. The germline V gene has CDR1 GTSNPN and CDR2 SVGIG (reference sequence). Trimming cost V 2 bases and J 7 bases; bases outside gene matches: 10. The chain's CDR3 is CAWSQTLAGGRNEQFF. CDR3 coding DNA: TGTGCCTGGAGTCAAACGCTAGCGGGAGGCAGGAATGAGCAGTTCTTC. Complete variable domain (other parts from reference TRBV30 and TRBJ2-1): SQTIHQWPATLVQPVGSPLSLECTVEGTSNPNLYWYRQAAGRGLQLLFYSVGIGQISSEVPQNLSASRPQDRQFILSSKKLLLSDSGFYLCAWSQTLAGGRNEQFFGPGTRLTVL.

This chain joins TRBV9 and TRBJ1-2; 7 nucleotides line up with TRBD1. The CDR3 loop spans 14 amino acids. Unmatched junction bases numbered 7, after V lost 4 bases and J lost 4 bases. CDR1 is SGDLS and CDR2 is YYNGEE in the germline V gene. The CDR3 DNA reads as TGTGCCAGCAGCCCGAGACAGGGAATCTATGGCTACACCTTC. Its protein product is CASSPRQGIYGYTF.

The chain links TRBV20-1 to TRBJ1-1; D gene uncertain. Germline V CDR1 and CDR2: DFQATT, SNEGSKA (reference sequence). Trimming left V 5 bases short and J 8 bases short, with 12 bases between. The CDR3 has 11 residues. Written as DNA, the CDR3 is TGCAGTGCTCCAATACATACAGAAGCTTTCTTT. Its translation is CSAPIHTEAFF.

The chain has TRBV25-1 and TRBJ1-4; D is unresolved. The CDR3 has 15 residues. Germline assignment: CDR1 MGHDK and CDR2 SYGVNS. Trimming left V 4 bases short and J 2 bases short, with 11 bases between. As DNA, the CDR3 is TGTGCCAGCAGTGGTGCAATCAGGACTAATGAAAAACTGTTTTTT. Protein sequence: CASSGAIRTNEKLFF.

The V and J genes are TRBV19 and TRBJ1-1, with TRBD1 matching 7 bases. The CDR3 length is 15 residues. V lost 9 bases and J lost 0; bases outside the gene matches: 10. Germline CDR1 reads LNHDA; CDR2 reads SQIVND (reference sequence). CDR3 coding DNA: TGTGCCAGCAGAGACAGGGAGGAAGTGAACACTGAAGCTTTCTTT. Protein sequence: CASRDREEVNTEAFF.

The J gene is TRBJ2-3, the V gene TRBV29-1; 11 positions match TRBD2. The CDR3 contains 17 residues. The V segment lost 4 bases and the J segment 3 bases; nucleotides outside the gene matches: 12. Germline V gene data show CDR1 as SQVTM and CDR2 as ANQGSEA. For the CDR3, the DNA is TGCAGCGTTGGGGTTCCGGCGCTAGCGGGGGGTACAGATACGCAGTATTTT. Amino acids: CSVGVPALAGGTDTQYF.

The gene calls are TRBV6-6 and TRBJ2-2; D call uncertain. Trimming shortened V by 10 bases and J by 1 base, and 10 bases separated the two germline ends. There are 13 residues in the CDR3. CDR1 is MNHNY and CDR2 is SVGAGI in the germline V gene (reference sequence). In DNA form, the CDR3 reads TGTGCCACCCGGGTGGGGAACACCGGGGAGCTGTTTTTT. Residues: CATRVGNTGELFF.

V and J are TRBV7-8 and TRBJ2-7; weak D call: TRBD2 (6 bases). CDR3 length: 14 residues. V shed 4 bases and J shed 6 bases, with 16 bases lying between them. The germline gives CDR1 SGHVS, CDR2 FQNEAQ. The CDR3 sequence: CASSWTGTPFEQYF. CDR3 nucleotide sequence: TGTGCCAGCAGCTGGACCGGGACTCCCTTCGAGCAGTACTTC.

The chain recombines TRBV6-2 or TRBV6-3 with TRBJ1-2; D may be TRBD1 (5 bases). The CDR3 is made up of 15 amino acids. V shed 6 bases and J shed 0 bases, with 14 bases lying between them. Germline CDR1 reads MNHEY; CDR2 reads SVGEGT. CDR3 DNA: TGTGCCAGCAGCGATGGAACAGGAGCTAACTATGGCTACACCTTC. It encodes CASSDGTGANYGYTF.

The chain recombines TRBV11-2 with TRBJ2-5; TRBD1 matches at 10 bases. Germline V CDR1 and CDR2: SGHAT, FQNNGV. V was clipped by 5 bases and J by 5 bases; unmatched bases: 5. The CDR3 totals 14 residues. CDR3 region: CASSSWDRGETQYF. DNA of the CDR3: TGTGCCAGCAGCAGCTGGGACAGGGGCGAGACCCAGTACTTC.

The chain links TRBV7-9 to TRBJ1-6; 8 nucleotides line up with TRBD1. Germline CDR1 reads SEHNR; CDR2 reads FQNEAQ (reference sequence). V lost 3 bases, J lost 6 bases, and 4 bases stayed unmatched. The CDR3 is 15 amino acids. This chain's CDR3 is CASSLGQVSNSPLHF. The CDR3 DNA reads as TGTGCCAGCAGCTTGGGACAGGTCTCTAATTCACCCCTCCACTTT.

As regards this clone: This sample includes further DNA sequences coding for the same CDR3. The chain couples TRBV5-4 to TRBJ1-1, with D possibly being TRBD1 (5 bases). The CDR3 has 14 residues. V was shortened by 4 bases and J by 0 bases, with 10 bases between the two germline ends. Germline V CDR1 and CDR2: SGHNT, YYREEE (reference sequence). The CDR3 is CASSIGQVNTEAFF. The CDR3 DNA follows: TGTGCCAGCAGCATTGGACAAGTGAACACTGAAGCTTTCTTT.

CDR3 in DNA: TGTGCCAGTAGTTTCTTGGGGGGGGGCAATCAGCCCCAGCATTTT. It specifies CASSFLGGGNQPQHF. The rearrangement joins TRBV19 to TRBJ1-5, with D perhaps TRBD1 (5 bases). This CDR3 spans 15 amino acids. Germline V gene lookup returns CDR1 LNHDA and CDR2 SQIVND (reference sequence). V was pared by 5 bases and J by 2 bases, with 13 bases between.

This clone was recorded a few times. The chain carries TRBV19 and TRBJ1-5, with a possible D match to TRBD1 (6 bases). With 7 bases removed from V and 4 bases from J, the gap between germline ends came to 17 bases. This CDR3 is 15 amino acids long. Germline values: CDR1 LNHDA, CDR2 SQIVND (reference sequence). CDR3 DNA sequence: TGTGCCAGTAAACCCAGGGGAAGGGGAAATCAGCCCCAGCATTTT. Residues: CASKPRGRGNQPQHF. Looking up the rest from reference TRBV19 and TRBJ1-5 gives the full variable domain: DGGITQSPKYLFRKEGQNVTLSCEQNLNHDAMYWYRQDPGQGLRLIYYSQIVNDFQKGDIAEGYSVSREKKESFPLTVTSAQKNPTAFYLCASKPRGRGNQPQHFGDGTRLSIL.

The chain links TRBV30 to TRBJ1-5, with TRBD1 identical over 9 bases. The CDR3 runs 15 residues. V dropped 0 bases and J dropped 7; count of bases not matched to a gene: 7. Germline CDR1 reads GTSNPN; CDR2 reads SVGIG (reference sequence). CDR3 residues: CAWSVRGDREQPQHF. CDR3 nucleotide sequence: TGTGCCTGGAGTGTACGAGGGGACAGGGAACAGCCCCAGCATTTT.

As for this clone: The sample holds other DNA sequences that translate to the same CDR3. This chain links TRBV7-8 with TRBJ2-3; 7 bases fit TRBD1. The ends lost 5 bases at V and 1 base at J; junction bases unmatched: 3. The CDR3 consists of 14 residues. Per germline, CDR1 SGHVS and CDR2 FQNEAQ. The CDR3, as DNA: TGTGCCAGCAGCCCAAGGGGGCGCACAGATACGCAGTATTTT. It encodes CASSPRGRTDTQYF.

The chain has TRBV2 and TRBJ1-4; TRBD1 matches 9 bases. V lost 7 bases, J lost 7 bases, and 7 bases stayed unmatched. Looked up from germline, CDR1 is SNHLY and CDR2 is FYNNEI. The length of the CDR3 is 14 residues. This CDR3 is CASNPGTGFEKLFF. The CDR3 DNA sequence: TGTGCCAGCAACCCCGGGACAGGGTTTGAAAAACTGTTTTTT.

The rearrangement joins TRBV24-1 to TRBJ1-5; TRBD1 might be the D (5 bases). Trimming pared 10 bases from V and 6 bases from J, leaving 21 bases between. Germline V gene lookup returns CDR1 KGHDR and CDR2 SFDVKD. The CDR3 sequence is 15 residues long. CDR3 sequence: CATSLLFRVGQPQHF. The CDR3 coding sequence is TGTGCCACGAGCCTTTTATTCAGGGTAGGTCAGCCCCAGCATTTT.

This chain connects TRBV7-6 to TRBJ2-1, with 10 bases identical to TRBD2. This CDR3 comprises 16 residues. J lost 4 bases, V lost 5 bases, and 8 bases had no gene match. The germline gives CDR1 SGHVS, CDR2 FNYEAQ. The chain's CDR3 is CASSPHTSGAYNEQFF. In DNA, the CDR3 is TGTGCCAGCAGCCCGCACACTAGCGGGGCGTACAATGAGCAGTTCTTC. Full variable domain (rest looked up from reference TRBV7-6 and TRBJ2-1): GAGVSQSPRYKVTKRGQDVALRCDPISGHVSLYWYRQALGQGPEFLTYFNYEAQQDKSGLPNDRFSAERPEGSISTLTIQRTEQRDSAMYRCASSPHTSGAYNEQFFGPGTRLTVL.